This T cell receptor beta chain is drawn from a study of response to subunit inactivated influenza vaccine. TCRdb reanalysed the RT-PCR reads using MiXCR and keeps one entry per CDR3 protein. The sample gives hundreds of thousands of distinct CDR3 sequences, roughly 14% of which show up once; 5.5% to 8% is in the top ten. On this clonotype itself: A much larger clonotype is one base distant, so this may be a read error.

This CDR3 is 16 amino acids long. Per germline, CDR1 SGDLS and CDR2 YYNGEE. The specimen comprised PBMCs from blood, sampled 14 days before vaccination. This rearrangement joins TRBV9 to TRBJ2-7; 8 bases are shared with TRBD1. The TCR comes from a man aged 50 or older who received an inactivated influenza vaccine. CDR3 in amino acids: CTSSETSGQGSYEQYF. The DNA of the CDR3 is TGTACCAGCAGCGAGACCTCTGGACAGGGCTCCTACGAGCAGTACTTC.